A single sample is the source of the 17 T cell receptor beta chains below, sequenced in a study of T cells in Graves' hyperthyroidism and ophthalmopathy (dated by TCRdb to between 2018 and 2021). The method was multiplex PCR. The listed sequencing device is Illumina HiSeq 2000. TCR beta CDR3 regions were amplified from RNA transcripts. A first-round RT-PCR of the TCR CDR3 used the HTBI primer set with the Qiagen OneStep RT-PCR kit. Through fastp at Q25 and MiXCR, TCRdb rebuilt clones from the public reads, retaining in-frame beta chains. Each entry is one CDR3 protein sequence, shown with its most common DNA and genes. For this sample the table gives some 600,000 distinct CDR3 sequences, of which more than 45% were detected only once. The ten largest clones take up 8.2% of the sample. Sequencing input: peripheral blood or thyroid tissue (not recorded which). These TCRs come from a woman aged 18 to 35 with Graves' hyperthyroidism. Donor details come from another sample of the same person, matched by shared clones.

As concerns this clonotype: A single base separates this from a much larger clone, so it may be a read error. The chain carries TRBV10-3 and TRBJ2-5, with 8 bases lining up with TRBD2. From germline, CDR1 is ENHRY and CDR2 SYGVKD. This CDR3 contains 14 residues. This chain's CDR3 is CAIRELADQETQHF. The DNA for the CDR3 is TGTGCCATCAGGGAACTAGCGGATCAAGAGACCCAGCACTTC.

The CDR3 loop is CASSLGLLPGNTIYF. For the CDR3, the DNA is TGTGCCAGCAGCTTAGGGCTTCTCCCTGGAAACACCATATATTTT. The chain joins TRBV7-2 to TRBJ1-3, with no clear D. Per the germline V gene, CDR1 is SGHTA and CDR2 is FQGNSA. V was cut by 1 base and J by 2 bases, with 9 bases left in between. There are 15 residues in the CDR3.

The chain couples TRBV5-1 to TRBJ2-5; TRBD2 aligns across 9 bases. CDR1 and CDR2 (germline): SGHRS, YFSETQ. The CDR3 contains 11 residues. With V trimmed by 5 bases and J by 14 bases, 7 bases remained unmatched. DNA for the CDR3: TGCGCCAGCAGAACCGGGACTAGCCATTACTTC. Translation: CASRTGTSHYF.

The chain carries TRBV7-2 and TRBJ1-5; D unclear. V lost 5 bases, J lost 1 base, and 15 bases lay in between. This CDR3 region has 16 residues. CDR1 is SGHTA, CDR2 FQGNSA, per germline. Here the CDR3 reads CASSPIIPSSNQPQHF. The CDR3 nucleotides read TGTGCCAGCAGCCCGATTATACCTTCGAGCAATCAGCCCCAGCATTTT.

In regard to this clonotype: Its ends do not fully match the called genes, so a read error is possible. The CDR3 region is CASSLATREGGWNYGCTF. CDR3 DNA: TGTGCCAGCAGCCTCGCTACACGGGAAGGTGGATGGAACTATGGCTGCACCTTC. The chain carries TRBV7-9 and TRBJ1-2; D uncertain. Germline CDR1 and CDR2: SEHNR and FQNEAQ (reference sequence). The CDR3 runs to 18 residues.

This clonotype has only a few counts. V is TRBV5-1 and J is TRBJ1-4; D call uncertain. Trimming pared 4 bases from V and 0 bases from J, leaving 10 bases between. The length of the CDR3 is 15 residues. Germline V lookup: CDR1 SGHRS, CDR2 YFSETQ. The CDR3 loop is CASSNDGATNEKLFF. CDR3 sequence (DNA): TGCGCCAGCAGCAACGACGGTGCAACTAATGAAAAACTGTTTTTT.

Worth noting for this clonotype: A much larger clone differs by one base, so this may be a read error. This chain joins TRBV15 and TRBJ2-2; no firm D call. CDR3 length: 15 amino acids. CDR1 LNHNV and CDR2 YYDKDF come from the germline V gene (reference sequence). V was clipped by 10 bases and J by 0 bases, with 15 bases between them. The CDR3 loop reads CASKEGYANTGELFF. As DNA, the CDR3 is TGTGCCAGCAAGGAAGGATACGCGAACACCGGGGAGCTGTTTTTT.

This clonotype has a handful of counts. With a much larger clone just one base away, this may be a read error. This chain connects TRBV7-6 to TRBJ2-5; 8 bases fit TRBD2. The V gene end was trimmed by 5 bases and the J gene end by 9 bases; junction bases not matched to a gene: 14. The CDR3 is 15 amino acids. The germline gives CDR1 SGHVS, CDR2 FNYEAQ. The CDR3: CASSRSSGSEQAQYF. The CDR3 coding sequence is TGTGCCAGCAGCCGCTCGAGCGGGAGTGAGCAGGCCCAGTACTTC.

This clonotype was observed a few times. The chain has TRBV12-3 or TRBV12-4 and TRBJ1-5; D uncertain. The V gene lost 4 bases and the J gene lost 3 bases, with 7 bases spanning the gap. The CDR3 is 13 residues long. CDR3 amino acids: CASSSGINQPQHF. DNA of the CDR3: TGTGCCAGCAGTTCGGGGATCAATCAGCCCCAGCATTTT.

The chain carries TRBV29-1 and TRBJ2-2; D call uncertain. The CDR3 totals 13 residues. CDR1 and CDR2 from the germline V gene are SQVTM and ANQGSEA. V was pared by 7 bases and J by 4 bases, with 13 bases between. The CDR3: CSGEVRVTGELFF. The CDR3 coding sequence is TGCAGCGGTGAGGTCCGGGTCACCGGGGAGCTGTTTTTT.

Only one count was recorded for this clonotype. The CDR3 DNA reads TGCAGCGTGGGGGGACTCGACGGGGAGCTGTTTTTT. Translating gives CSVGGLDGELFF. The chain links TRBV29-1 to TRBJ2-2; possibly TRBD2 for D (6 bases). Germline lookup yields CDR1 SQVTM and CDR2 ANQGSEA. This CDR3 contains 12 residues. V dropped 6 bases and J dropped 7 bases, with 12 bases sitting between them.

The chain is built from TRBV5-1 and TRBJ1-2; 9 nucleotides align to TRBD1. The J segment lost 7 bases and the V segment lost 3 bases, leaving 4 bases of the junction unmatched. The CDR3 consists of 13 residues. Germline V gene sequence: CDR1 SGHRS, CDR2 YFSETQ. The DNA for the CDR3 is TGCGCCAGCAGCTCGGGACAGGGTCTTGGCTACACCTTC. As protein: CASSSGQGLGYTF. Full variable domain (outside the CDR3, taken from reference TRBV5-1 and TRBJ1-2): KAGVTQTPRYLIKTRGQQVTLSCSPISGHRSVSWYQQTPGQGLQFLFEYFSETQRNKGNFPGRFSGRQFSNSRSEMNVSTLELGDSALYLCASSSGQGLGYTFGSGTRLTVV.

This clonotype has ten or more counts. This chain connects TRBV24-1 to TRBJ2-5, with 11 positions matching TRBD2. V lost 3 bases to trimming and J lost 2 bases; unmatched junction nucleotides: 7. The CDR3 sequence is 17 residues long. Germline V CDR1 and CDR2: KGHDR, SFDVKD. The CDR3 sequence is CATSDPLAGGSQETQYF. The CDR3 coding sequence is TGTGCCACCAGTGATCCCCTAGCGGGAGGAAGTCAAGAGACCCAGTACTTC.

This clonotype was observed once. The V and J genes are TRBV10-3 and TRBJ1-2; 7 bases fit TRBD1. Germline assignment: CDR1 ENHRY and CDR2 SYGVKD. The V and J ends lost 7 bases and 2 bases, in that order; junction bases with no gene match: 7. The CDR3 runs 14 residues. CDR3 in amino acids: CAITADRENYGYTF. The CDR3 DNA reads TGTGCCATCACCGCCGACAGGGAAAACTATGGCTACACCTTC.

Worth noting for this clonotype: Given a much more abundant clone one base away, this may be a read error. The V and J genes are TRBV29-1 and TRBJ1-2; D might be TRBD1 (5 bases). Trimming took 2 bases from V and 3 from J, leaving 13 bases between them. Germline V gives CDR1 SQVTM, CDR2 ANQGSEA. The CDR3 loop spans 14 amino acids. The CDR3 sequence: CSVENGAPDYGYTF. The CDR3 DNA is TGCAGCGTTGAAAATGGGGCTCCAGACTATGGCTACACCTTC.

The gene calls are TRBV7-2 and TRBJ2-7, with 14 bases aligning to TRBD2. V lost 5 bases, J lost 2 bases, and 8 bases stayed unmatched. Germline CDR1 and CDR2: SGHTA and FQGNSA. This CDR3 contains 17 residues. CDR3 in amino acids: CASSPTTGLAGAYEQYF. The CDR3 DNA reads as TGTGCCAGCAGCCCTACGACGGGACTAGCGGGAGCCTACGAGCAGTACTTC. The variable domain in full, with the rest retrieved from reference TRBV7-2 and TRBJ2-7, is GAGVSQSPSNKVTEKGKDVELRCDPISGHTALYWYRQSLGQGLEFLIYFQGNSAPDKSGLPSDRFSAERTGGSVSTLTIQRTQQEDSAVYLCASSPTTGLAGAYEQYFGPGTRLTVT.

This clonotype was detected many times. The V call is TRBV7-8, the J call TRBJ1-5; D gene uncertain. Trimming pared 1 base from V and 3 bases from J, leaving 10 bases between. Germline loops: CDR1 SGHVS, CDR2 FQNEAQ. This CDR3 has 15 amino acids. In DNA, the CDR3 is TGTGCCAGCAGCTTAGGACCAGGATCCAATCAGCCCCAGCATTTT. Its translation: CASSLGPGSNQPQHF.